The 8 T cell receptor beta chains below come from one sample, sequenced in a study of blood T cell repertoires in COVID-19 (TCRdb year 2020). Libraries were made using the immunoSEQ multiplex PCR assay. Here the immuneACCESS table is served through TCRdb, limited to in-frame sequences with V and J called. Missing clones are a known gap in these copies; in checked studies unresolved V genes cover under half, and the rest lacks a known reason. The sample includes about 280,000 clones, with around 80% observed a single time. 5% of the sample belongs to the ten largest clones. Sequences were obtained from PBMCs or T cells enriched from blood (not recorded which). The receptors stem from a man in his forties or fifties who had been exposed to COVID-19.

The chain combines TRBV30 with TRBJ1-5; 8 bases line up with TRBD1. Germline V gives CDR1 GTSNPN, CDR2 SVGIG (reference sequence). There are 16 residues in the CDR3. V was clipped by 0 bases and J by 0 bases; unmatched bases: 4. CDR3 amino acids: CAWSVARGPSNQPQHF. The CDR3 region has the DNA TGTGCCTGGAGTGTAGCCAGGGGGCCTAGCAATCAGCCCCAGCATTTT.

The rearrangement links TRBV30 to TRBJ1-3; 7 nucleotides align to TRBD1. Germline V gene sequence: CDR1 GTSNPN, CDR2 SVGIG (reference sequence). This CDR3 region has 15 residues. The V and J ends lost 7 bases and 0 bases, in that order; junction bases with no gene match: 9. This CDR3 is CAYAEDRFSGNTIYF. CDR3 bases: TGTGCCTATGCGGAGGACAGGTTCTCTGGAAACACCATATATTTT.

The DNA for the CDR3 is TGTGCCAGCAGCCTCCCCTCAGGGTATGTGACGACCGGGGAGCTGTTTTTT. Translation: CASSLPSGYVTTGELFF. The chain is built from TRBV3-1 (or the pseudogene TRBV3-2) and TRBJ2-2, with D perhaps matching TRBD1 (5 bases). Germline CDR1 reads LGHDT; CDR2 reads YNNKEL (reference sequence). The V end was cut by 4 bases, the J end by 5 bases, with 20 bases between. The CDR3 sequence is 17 residues long.

This CDR3 reads CASSVAPSGSGEQYF. The CDR3 DNA is TGTGCCAGCAGCGTAGCCCCTAGCGGGAGTGGGGAGCAGTACTTC. The chain employs TRBV9 and TRBJ2-7; 10 bases are shared with TRBD2. The CDR3 spans 15 residues. Germline V CDR1 and CDR2: SGDLS, YYNGEE. Trimming cost V 0 bases and J 7 bases; bases outside gene matches: 7.

At least ten counts were recorded for this clone. The chain employs TRBV4-1 and TRBJ2-7; TRBD1 agrees at 7 bases. Germline lookup yields CDR1 MGHRA and CDR2 YSYEKL. The CDR3 has 18 residues. The junction had 13 bases not matched to a gene; V was cut back by 0 bases and J by 2 bases. The CDR3 loop reads CASSQDISRTGAAYEQYF. DNA for the CDR3: TGCGCCAGCAGCCAAGATATTTCGAGAACAGGGGCCGCCTACGAGCAGTACTTC.

The gene calls are TRBV7-9 and TRBJ1-4, with no clear D. With 7 bases removed from V and 5 bases from J, the gap between germline ends came to 8 bases. CDR1 and CDR2 from the germline V gene are SEHNR and FQNEAQ (reference sequence). The CDR3 has 12 amino acids. Written as DNA, the CDR3 is TGTGCCAGCACTCGTCCCAATGAAAAACTGTTTTTT. This sequence encodes CASTRPNEKLFF. The full variable domain, rest sourced from reference TRBV7-9 and TRBJ1-4, is DTGVSQNPRHKITKRGQNVTFRCDPISEHNRLYWYRQTLGQGPEFLTYFQNEAQLEKSRLLSDRFSAERPKGSFSTLEIQRTEQGDSAMYLCASTRPNEKLFFGSGTQLSVL.

The V gene is TRBV3-1 (or the pseudogene TRBV3-2), the J gene TRBJ2-7; D is uncertain. This CDR3 is 12 amino acids long. With 2 bases removed from V and 5 bases from J, the gap between germline ends came to 7 bases. CDR1 and CDR2 from the germline V gene are LGHDT and YNNKEL (reference sequence). The CDR3 DNA follows: TGTGCCAGCAGCCAATCCTCGGACGAGCAGTACTTC. The encoded protein is CASSQSSDEQYF.

The chain links TRBV5-1 to TRBJ2-7, with 7 bases fitting TRBD2. V lost 0 bases, J lost 0 bases, and 0 bases stayed unmatched. CDR1 SGHRS and CDR2 YFSETQ come from the germline V gene. This CDR3 is 14 amino acids long. The CDR3 DNA is TGCGCCAGCAGCTTGGGGACTAGCTCCTACGAGCAGTACTTC. This codes for CASSLGTSSYEQYF.